One sample yielded the 22 T cell receptor beta chains listed below, sequenced in a study of cytomegalovirus exposure and HLA in healthy donors. Primers for the PCR totalled 60 Vbeta and 13 Jbeta. Libraries were prepared by immunoSEQ multiplex PCR; TCRdb keeps only in-frame clonotypes and omits some of them. The repertoire holds 100,000 to 150,000 clones, with around four fifths as singletons. Sequencing used PBMCs. Source of these receptors: a man aged 18 to 30 in good health and CMV-seropositive.

The V and J genes are TRBV6-6 and TRBJ2-5, with TRBD1 matching 9 bases. Losses at the gene ends were 3 bases for V and 5 bases for J; bases not matched to a gene: 1. Germline V lookup: CDR1 MNHNY, CDR2 SVGAGI (reference sequence). The CDR3 length is 13 residues. The CDR3 coding sequence is TGTGCCAGCAGTTATACAGGGGGCGAGACCCAGTACTTC. Amino acids: CASSYTGGETQYF.

This sequence joins TRBV28 and TRBJ1-3; weak D call: TRBD1 (5 bases). Trimming removed 6 bases from V and 0 bases from J, with 12 bases in between. The CDR3 loop spans 15 amino acids. The germline gives CDR1 MDHEN, CDR2 SYDVKM. The CDR3 region has the DNA TGTGCCAGCAGCGGCGGGGCCGTCTCTGGAAACACCATATATTTT. Its translation: CASSGGAVSGNTIYF.

This rearrangement joins TRBV27 to TRBJ2-7, with D perhaps TRBD2 (5 bases). The CDR3 totals 15 residues. CDR1 and CDR2 from the germline V gene are MNHEY and SMNVEV (reference sequence). The V end lost 0 bases, the J end lost 0 bases, and 9 bases lay between the germline ends. CDR3 DNA sequence: TGTGCCAGCAGTTTATCAAGCGGAAGCTCCTACGAGCAGTACTTC. Translation gives CASSLSSGSSYEQYF.

The chain uses TRBV11-2 and TRBJ2-5, with D possibly being TRBD1 (5 bases). CDR1 and CDR2 (germline): SGHAT, FQNNGV. The CDR3 has 17 residues. V was trimmed by 3 bases and J by 5 bases, leaving 22 bases between them. The CDR3 DNA is TGTGCCAGCAGCTTTCGTGGCAGGGAAGTATTGTTCGAGACCCAGTACTTC. This codes for CASSFRGREVLFETQYF.

This CDR3 reads CASSQPIRASGGESSYNEQFF. CDR3 sequence (DNA): TGTGCCAGCAGCCAGCCCATTAGGGCTAGCGGGGGGGAAAGCTCCTACAATGAGCAGTTCTTC. The rearrangement links TRBV4-2 to TRBJ2-1; 12 bases align to TRBD2. V shed 3 bases and J 0 bases; nucleotides not matched to a gene: 15. This CDR3 is 21 amino acids long. Germline CDR1 and CDR2: LGHNA and YNFKEQ.

This clone was observed once. The rearrangement joins TRBV7-6 to TRBJ2-7; 8 nucleotides match TRBD1. This CDR3 region has 13 residues. V shed 5 bases and J 4 bases; nucleotides not matched to a gene: 4. CDR1 is SGHVS and CDR2 is FNYEAQ in the germline V gene. CDR3 bases: TGTGCCAGCAGCGTCCGGGACAGGTACGAGCAGTACTTC. Translating it yields CASSVRDRYEQYF.

The V gene is TRBV13, the J gene TRBJ1-1; D unclear. The germline V gene has CDR1 PRHDT and CDR2 FYEKMQ (reference sequence). The CDR3 covers 12 residues. V was trimmed by 3 bases and J by 6 bases, leaving 8 bases between them. The CDR3 spells CASSFPGSEAFF. The CDR3 bases are TGTGCCAGCAGCTTCCCAGGTTCTGAAGCTTTCTTT. The variable domain in full, with the rest retrieved from reference TRBV13 and TRBJ1-1, is AAGVIQSPRHLIKEKRETATLKCYPIPRHDTVYWYQQGPGQDPQFLISFYEKMQSDKGSIPDRFSAQQFSDYHSELNMSSLELGDSALYFCASSFPGSEAFFGQGTRLTVV.

V gene TRBV6-5 combines with J gene TRBJ2-3; 10 nucleotides agree with TRBD1. Germline CDR1 is MNHEY and CDR2 is SVGAGI. Germline trimming cut 3 bases from V and 1 base from J; bases unmatched to any gene: 1. The CDR3 contains 15 residues. CDR3 sequence: CASSYGTGGTDTQYF. For the CDR3, the DNA is TGTGCCAGCAGTTATGGGACAGGGGGCACAGATACGCAGTATTTT.

This clone came up once. The genes are TRBV5-4 and TRBJ1-1; TRBD1 aligns across 8 bases. Germline assignment: CDR1 SGHNT and CDR2 YYREEE (reference sequence). Unmatched junction bases numbered 7, after V lost 2 bases and J lost 4 bases. This CDR3 is built from 15 residues. This CDR3 reads CASSFDRGISTEAFF. The DNA for the CDR3 is TGTGCCAGCAGCTTTGACAGGGGAATTAGCACTGAAGCTTTCTTT.

The V and J genes are TRBV7-9 and TRBJ2-7, with 9 bases aligning to TRBD1. The germline V gene encodes CDR1 SEHNR and CDR2 FQNEAQ (reference sequence). Losses at the gene ends were 4 bases for V and 2 bases for J; bases not matched to a gene: 3. This CDR3 contains 14 residues. The CDR3 DNA is TGTGCCAGCAGCTGGGACAGGGAGGCCTACGAGCAGTACTTC. Its translation is CASSWDREAYEQYF. Full variable domain (missing parts from reference TRBV7-9 and TRBJ2-7): DTGVSQNPRHKITKRGQNVTFRCDPISEHNRLYWYRQTLGQGPEFLTYFQNEAQLEKSRLLSDRFSAERPKGSFSTLEIQRTEQGDSAMYLCASSWDREAYEQYFGPGTRLTVT.

The V call is TRBV7-9, the J call TRBJ1-5; 8 bases fit TRBD1. The V and J ends lost 6 bases and 5 bases, in that order; junction bases with no gene match: 9. The CDR3 length is 15 residues. CDR1 SEHNR and CDR2 FQNEAQ come from the germline V gene (reference sequence). In DNA form, the CDR3 reads TGTGCCAGCAGTTTGACAGGGGAGTTGGATCAGCCCCAGCATTTT. Its translation is CASSLTGELDQPQHF. Full variable domain (outside the CDR3, taken from reference TRBV7-9 and TRBJ1-5): DTGVSQNPRHKITKRGQNVTFRCDPISEHNRLYWYRQTLGQGPEFLTYFQNEAQLEKSRLLSDRFSAERPKGSFSTLEIQRTEQGDSAMYLCASSLTGELDQPQHFGDGTRLSIL.

The chain recombines TRBV11-2 with TRBJ2-2, with D possibly TRBD1 on 5 matching bases. This CDR3 is built from 13 residues. The germline V and J ends were trimmed by 5 bases and 5 bases, with 9 bases remaining between them. Germline lookup yields CDR1 SGHAT and CDR2 FQNNGV. CDR3 sequence: CASSLRQTGELFF. For the CDR3, the DNA is TGTGCCAGCAGCCTGAGACAGACCGGGGAGCTGTTTTTT.

The chain recombines TRBV7-8 with TRBJ1-4; 8 bases agree with TRBD1. The germline V gene has CDR1 SGHVS and CDR2 FQNEAQ. This CDR3 contains 15 residues. Germline trimming cut 5 bases from V and 7 bases from J; bases unmatched to any gene: 9. CDR3: CASSDERTGFEKLFF. DNA for the CDR3: TGTGCCAGCAGCGACGAACGGACAGGGTTTGAAAAACTGTTTTTT.

The chain employs TRBV2 and TRBJ1-1; D unclear. Trimming left V 6 bases short and J 1 base short, with 9 bases between. The CDR3 spans 13 residues. The germline V gene encodes CDR1 SNHLY and CDR2 FYNNEI. The CDR3 is CASRAGPNTEAFF. The CDR3 coding sequence is TGTGCCAGCAGGGCAGGCCCGAACACTGAAGCTTTCTTT.

The chain links TRBV9 to TRBJ2-2, with 12 bases lining up with TRBD2. Germline CDR1 reads SGDLS; CDR2 reads YYNGEE. There are 17 residues in the CDR3. Trimming cost V 3 bases and J 3 bases; bases outside gene matches: 6. The CDR3 DNA reads TGTGCCAGCAGCGACCGACTAGCGGGGGTTGACACCGGGGAGCTGTTTTTT. It encodes CASSDRLAGVDTGELFF.

V and J are TRBV11-2 and TRBJ1-4, with TRBD1 as a possible D gene (6 bases). The CDR3 runs to 14 residues. The germline V gene has CDR1 SGHAT and CDR2 FQNNGV. Trimming left V 5 bases short and J 8 bases short, with 15 bases between. CDR3 region: CASSQMTGREKLFF. The CDR3 DNA reads as TGTGCCAGCAGCCAGATGACAGGCAGAGAAAAACTGTTTTTT.

The chain combines TRBV28 with TRBJ2-3, with D perhaps matching TRBD2 (5 bases). Germline CDR1 MDHEN, CDR2 SYDVKM. This CDR3 comprises 14 residues. V was cut by 5 bases and J by 3 bases, with 12 bases left in between. CDR3 residues: CASSEEGRTDTQYF. DNA of the CDR3: TGTGCCAGCAGTGAAGAGGGTCGTACAGATACGCAGTATTTT. Based on the CDR3 plus reference TRBV28 and TRBJ2-3, the full variable domain is DVKVTQSSRYLVKRTGEKVFLECVQDMDHENMFWYRQDPGLGLRLIYFSYDVKMKEKGDIPEGYSVSREKKERFSLILESASTNQTSMYLCASSEEGRTDTQYFGPGTRLTVL.

The CDR3: CASSFGGDTQYF. CDR3 DNA sequence: TGTGCCAGCAGCTTCGGCGGGGATACGCAGTATTTT. The chain uses TRBV7-6 and TRBJ2-3, with D maybe TRBD2 (5 bases). The CDR3 has 12 amino acids. CDR1 is SGHVS and CDR2 is FNYEAQ in the germline V gene. The V end was cut by 3 bases, the J end by 6 bases, with 7 bases between.

The chain employs TRBV2 and TRBJ2-1; 15 bases are shared with TRBD2. The V and J ends lost 8 bases and 0 bases, in that order; junction bases with no gene match: 2. The germline V gene has CDR1 SNHLY and CDR2 FYNNEI. CDR3 length equals 16 residues. The CDR3 loop reads CASGTSGGSSYNEQFF. The CDR3 coding sequence is TGTGCCAGCGGGACTAGCGGGGGGAGCTCCTACAATGAGCAGTTCTTC. Using reference TRBV2 and TRBJ2-1 for the parts outside the CDR3, the full variable domain is EPEVTQTPSHQVTQMGQEVILRCVPISNHLYFYWYRQILGQKVEFLVSFYNNEISEKSEIFDDQFSVERPDGSNFTLKIRSTKLEDSAMYFCASGTSGGSSYNEQFFGPGTRLTVL.

The chain joins TRBV6-6 to TRBJ2-7; possible D gene TRBD2, 6 bases. CDR1 is MNHNY and CDR2 is SVGAGI in the germline V gene (reference sequence). This CDR3 region has 14 residues. V lost 0 bases and J 3 bases, leaving 9 bases between the germline ends. The DNA for the CDR3 is TGTGCCAGCAGTTACTCTTCGGAGGGCTACGAGCAGTACTTC. This sequence encodes CASSYSSEGYEQYF.

In its sample, this clone was seen a few times. The chain recombines TRBV6-1 with TRBJ1-5; D is possibly TRBD1 (6 bases). Germline V lookup: CDR1 MNHNS, CDR2 SASEGT. Trimming took 0 bases from V and 7 from J, leaving 10 bases between them. This CDR3 spans 14 amino acids. The CDR3 loop is CASSEAGGRQPQHF. The CDR3 region has the DNA TGTGCCAGCAGTGAAGCCGGGGGGCGACAGCCCCAGCATTTT.

CDR3 in amino acids: CASSGTPRGTGELFF. For the CDR3, the DNA is TGTGCCAGTTCCGGGACTCCCCGAGGCACCGGGGAGCTGTTTTTT. The chain couples TRBV19 to TRBJ2-2; D possibly corresponds to TRBD2 (6 bases). Trimming took 8 bases from V and 4 from J, leaving 17 bases between them. Per germline, CDR1 LNHDA and CDR2 SQIVND (reference sequence). The CDR3 has 15 residues.